Listed below are T cell receptor beta chains from one sample, sequenced in a study of T-cell reconstitution after alpha-beta-depleted transplantation in children. TCRdb used MiXCR to reprocess the PCR reads, holding one entry per CDR3 protein. This repertoire shows more than 120,000 distinct CDR3 sequences, around 10% found once; its top ten account for 15% to 20%. This sample comprised PBMCs, mostly from graft donor cells, obtained 180 days after TCRalphabeta/CD19-depleted stem cell transplant. These receptor sequences come from a female patient between 2 and 10 years old who had a stem cell transplant for congenital amegakaryocytic thrombocytopenia, so the T cells may come from the graft donor. Each CDR3 is given with its conserved first and last residue.

v_gene	j_gene	CDR3aa
TRBV5-1	TRBJ1-3	CASITGQTASGNTIYF
TRBV12-3/TRBV12-4	TRBJ2-3	CASSTYEGSSTDTQYF
TRBV20-1	TRBJ2-2	CSARFSGGTGELFF
TRBV7-2	TRBJ2-7	CASSFDRSSSYEQYF
TRBV4-2	TRBJ2-5	CASSILAGGPGETQYF
TRBV4-1	TRBJ2-1	CASSQRGLQFF
TRBV7-2	TRBJ2-5	CASSPQRAGPFQETQYF
TRBV12-3/TRBV12-4	TRBJ1-1	CASSFRWDKNTEAFF
TRBV20-1	TRBJ2-7	CSASYPSGPGGQYF
TRBV30	TRBJ2-3	CAWATGTDTQYF
TRBV5-1	TRBJ2-7	CASSLPGHIYEQYF
TRBV5-1	TRBJ2-6	CASSLRGRVTGANVLTF
TRBV3-1	TRBJ2-5	CASRQVGWETQYF
TRBV4-1	TRBJ2-1	CASSQGLGRRRGTGNEQFF
TRBV5-1	TRBJ1-1	CASLLDGGGTEAFF
TRBV12-3/TRBV12-4	TRBJ2-1	CASSIRQPPPQFF
TRBV29-1	TRBJ1-1	CSVVKLNTEAFF
TRBV29-1	TRBJ1-5	CSGGDGSNQPQHF
TRBV30	TRBJ2-1	CAWTRTSGYNEQFF
TRBV20-1	TRBJ1-6	CSARDEVRGSPLHF
TRBV29-1	TRBJ1-1	CSARDTEAFF
TRBV30	TRBJ2-7	CAWSVSDEQYF
TRBV6-1	TRBJ2-2	CASSRTPTGELFF
TRBV5-1	TRBJ2-5	CASRGGVGTETQYF
TRBV20-1	TRBJ2-3	CSARWTGATSREVTDTQYF
TRBV4-3	TRBJ2-5	CASSHPDGGGRQETQYF
TRBV29-1	TRBJ1-2	CSAGTGYGYTF
TRBV29-1	TRBJ2-7	CSVEVRDRGMTYEQYF
TRBV5-1	TRBJ2-1	CASSLPSGGSNEQFF
TRBV27	TRBJ2-1	CASKGHSDEQFF
TRBV6-1	TRBJ2-1	CARTRLAETKSSYNEQFF
TRBV27	TRBJ1-1	CASSPLRGVMDTEAFF
TRBV5-1	TRBJ2-6	CASSLKTSPSGANVLTF
TRBV20-1	TRBJ1-6	CSASRVGHSYNSPLHF
TRBV7-2	TRBJ2-5	CASSFETGGAETQYF
TRBV7-2	TRBJ2-7	CASSSGLAGGEQYF
TRBV12-3/TRBV12-4	TRBJ2-1	CASSFSLAGPNEQFF
TRBV12-3/TRBV12-4	TRBJ1-1	CASSLGTEAFF
TRBV7-3	TRBJ2-2	CASSLRGVGGELFF
TRBV7-9	TRBJ2-1	CASSPIDTYNEQFF
TRBV19	TRBJ1-2	CASSARSSTGYTF
TRBV9	TRBJ2-3	CASSDSTDTQYF
TRBV3-1	TRBJ1-4	CASSNSGTGNEKLFF
TRBV20-1	TRBJ2-1	CSARKLAGDYNELFF